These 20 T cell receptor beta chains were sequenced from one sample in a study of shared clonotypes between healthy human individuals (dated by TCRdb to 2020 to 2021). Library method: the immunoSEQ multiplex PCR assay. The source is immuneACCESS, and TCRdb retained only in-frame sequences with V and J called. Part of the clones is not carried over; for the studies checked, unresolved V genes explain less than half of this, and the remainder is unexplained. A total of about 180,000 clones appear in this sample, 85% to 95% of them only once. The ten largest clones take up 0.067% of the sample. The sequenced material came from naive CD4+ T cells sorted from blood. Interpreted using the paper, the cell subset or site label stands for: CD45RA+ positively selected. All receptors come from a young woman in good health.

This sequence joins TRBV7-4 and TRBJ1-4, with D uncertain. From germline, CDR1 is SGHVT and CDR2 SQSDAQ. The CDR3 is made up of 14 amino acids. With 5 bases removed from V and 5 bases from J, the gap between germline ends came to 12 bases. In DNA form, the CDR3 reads TGTGCCAGCAGCCCCGGACGGGAAAATGAAAAACTGTTTTTT. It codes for CASSPGRENEKLFF.

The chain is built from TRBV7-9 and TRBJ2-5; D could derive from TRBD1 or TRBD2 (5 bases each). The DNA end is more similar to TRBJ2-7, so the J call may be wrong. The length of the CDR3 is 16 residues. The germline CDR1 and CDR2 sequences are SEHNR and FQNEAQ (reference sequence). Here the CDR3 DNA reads TGTGCCAGCAGCTTAGGGGGCGGGCCAAAGAGGTACGAGCAGTACTTC. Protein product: CASSLGGGPKRYEQYF.

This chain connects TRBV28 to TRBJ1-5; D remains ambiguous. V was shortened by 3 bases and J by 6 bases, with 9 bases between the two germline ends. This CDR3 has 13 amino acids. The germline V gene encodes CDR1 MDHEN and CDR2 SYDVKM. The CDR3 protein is CASSLEWTQPQHF. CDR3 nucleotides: TGTGCCAGCAGTTTGGAATGGACTCAGCCCCAGCATTTT.

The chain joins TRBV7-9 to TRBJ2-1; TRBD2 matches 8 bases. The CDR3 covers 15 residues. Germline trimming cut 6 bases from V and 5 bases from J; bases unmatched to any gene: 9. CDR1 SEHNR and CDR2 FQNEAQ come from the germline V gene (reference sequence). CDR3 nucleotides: TGTGCCAGCAGTCCCTCGGGAGGGCCCAACAATGAGCAGTTCTTC. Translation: CASSPSGGPNNEQFF.

CDR3 nucleotide sequence: TGTGCCAGCAGGCCACCCCGGGGGGAGGTCACTGAAGCTTTCTTT. This codes for CASRPPRGEVTEAFF. V gene TRBV6-6 combines with J gene TRBJ1-1, with D possibly being TRBD1 (5 bases). This CDR3 has 15 amino acids. V lost 6 bases to trimming and J lost 4 bases, with 18 bases between them. Germline CDR1 and CDR2: MNHNY and SVGAGI (reference sequence).

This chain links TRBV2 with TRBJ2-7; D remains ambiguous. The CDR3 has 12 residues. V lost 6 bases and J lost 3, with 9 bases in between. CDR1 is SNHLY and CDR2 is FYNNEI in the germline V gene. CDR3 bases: TGTGCCAGCAGATATAGTGGCTACGAGCAGTACTTC. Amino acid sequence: CASRYSGYEQYF.

The CDR3 DNA sequence: TGTGCCAGCAGCAGGGGGACTAGCTACGAGCAGTACTTC. This sequence encodes CASSRGTSYEQYF. J is TRBJ2-7 and V is TRBV4-2, with 8 bases matching TRBD2. CDR3 length equals 13 residues. Germline CDR1 LGHNA, CDR2 YNFKEQ. The V segment lost 5 bases and the J segment 3 bases; nucleotides outside the gene matches: 3.

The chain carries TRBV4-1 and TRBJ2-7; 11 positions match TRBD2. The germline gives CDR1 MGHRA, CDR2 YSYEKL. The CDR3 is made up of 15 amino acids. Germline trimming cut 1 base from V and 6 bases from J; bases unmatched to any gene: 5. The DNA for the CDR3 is TGCGCCAGCAGCCAAGTTGCTAGCGGGAGGCTCGAGCAGTACTTC. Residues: CASSQVASGRLEQYF.

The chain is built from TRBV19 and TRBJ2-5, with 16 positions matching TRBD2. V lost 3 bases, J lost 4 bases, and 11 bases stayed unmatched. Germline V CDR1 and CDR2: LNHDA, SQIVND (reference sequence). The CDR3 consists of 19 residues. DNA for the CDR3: TGTGCCAGTAGTATGTCGGGACCGGGACTAGCGGGAGGGGGAGAGACCCAGTACTTC. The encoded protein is CASSMSGPGLAGGGETQYF.

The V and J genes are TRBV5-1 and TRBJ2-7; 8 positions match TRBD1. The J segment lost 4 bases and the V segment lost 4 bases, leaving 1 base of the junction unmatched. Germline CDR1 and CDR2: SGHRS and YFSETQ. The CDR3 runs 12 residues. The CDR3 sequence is CASSGTGYEQYF. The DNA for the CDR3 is TGCGCCAGCAGCGGGACAGGATACGAGCAGTACTTC.

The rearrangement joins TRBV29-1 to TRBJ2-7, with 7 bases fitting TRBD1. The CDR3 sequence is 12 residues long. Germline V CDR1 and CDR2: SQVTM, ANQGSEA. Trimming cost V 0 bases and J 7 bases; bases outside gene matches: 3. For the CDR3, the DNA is TGCAGCGTTGAAGAACAGGGGAAAGAGCAGTACTTC. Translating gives CSVEEQGKEQYF.

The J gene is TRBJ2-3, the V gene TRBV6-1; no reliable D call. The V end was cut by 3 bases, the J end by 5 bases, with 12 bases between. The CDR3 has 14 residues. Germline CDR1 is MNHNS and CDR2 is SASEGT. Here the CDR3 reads CASSDPKDLDTQYF. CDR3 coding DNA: TGTGCCAGCAGTGATCCTAAAGATTTAGATACGCAGTATTTT.

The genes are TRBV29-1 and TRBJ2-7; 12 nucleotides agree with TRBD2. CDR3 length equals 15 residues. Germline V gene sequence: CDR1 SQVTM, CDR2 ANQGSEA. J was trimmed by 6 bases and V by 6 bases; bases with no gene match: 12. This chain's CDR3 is CSVAHRLAGDSEQYF. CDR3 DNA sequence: TGCAGCGTAGCTCATAGACTAGCGGGAGATAGCGAGCAGTACTTC.

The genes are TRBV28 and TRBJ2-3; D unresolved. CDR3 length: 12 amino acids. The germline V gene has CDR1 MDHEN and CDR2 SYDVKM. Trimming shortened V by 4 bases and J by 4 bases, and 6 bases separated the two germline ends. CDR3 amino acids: CASSSRADTQYF. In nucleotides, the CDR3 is TGTGCCAGCAGTTCTAGGGCAGATACGCAGTATTTT.

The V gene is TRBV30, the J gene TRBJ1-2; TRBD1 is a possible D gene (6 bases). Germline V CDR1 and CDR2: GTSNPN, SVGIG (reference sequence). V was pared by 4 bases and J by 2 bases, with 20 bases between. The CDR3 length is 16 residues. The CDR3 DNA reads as TGTGCCTGGACCCGTATAGGTGGAGGGGGGAACTATGGCTACACCTTC. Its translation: CAWTRIGGGGNYGYTF. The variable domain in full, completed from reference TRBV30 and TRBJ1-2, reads SQTIHQWPATLVQPVGSPLSLECTVEGTSNPNLYWYRQAAGRGLQLLFYSVGIGQISSEVPQNLSASRPQDRQFILSSKKLLLSDSGFYLCAWTRIGGGGNYGYTFGSGTRLTVV.

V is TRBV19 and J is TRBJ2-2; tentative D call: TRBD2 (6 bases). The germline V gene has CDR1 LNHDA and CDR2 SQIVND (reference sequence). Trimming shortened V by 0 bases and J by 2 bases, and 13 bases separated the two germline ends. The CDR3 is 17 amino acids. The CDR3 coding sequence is TGTGCCAGTAGTATAGACGGACTAATAACTAACACCGGGGAGCTGTTTTTT. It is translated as CASSIDGLITNTGELFF.

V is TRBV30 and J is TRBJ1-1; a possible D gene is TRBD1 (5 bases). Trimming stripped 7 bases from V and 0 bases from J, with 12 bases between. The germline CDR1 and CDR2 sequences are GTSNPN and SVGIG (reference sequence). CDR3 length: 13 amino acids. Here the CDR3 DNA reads TGTGCCTACCGGACACAGTTGAACACTGAAGCTTTCTTT. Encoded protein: CAYRTQLNTEAFF.

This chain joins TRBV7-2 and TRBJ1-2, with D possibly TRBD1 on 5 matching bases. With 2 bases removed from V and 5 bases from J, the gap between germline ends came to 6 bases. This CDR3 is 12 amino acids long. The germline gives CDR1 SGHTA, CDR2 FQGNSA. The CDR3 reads CASSLRGYGYTF. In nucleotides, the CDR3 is TGTGCCAGCAGCTTACGGGGGTATGGCTACACCTTC.

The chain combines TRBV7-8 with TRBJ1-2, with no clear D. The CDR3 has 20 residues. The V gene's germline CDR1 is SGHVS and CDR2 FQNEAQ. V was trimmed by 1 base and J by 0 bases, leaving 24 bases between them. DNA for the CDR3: TGTGCCAGCAGCTTAGTCCCCGGCCGGGCACGGGAGGAACCTAACTATGGCTACACCTTC. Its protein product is CASSLVPGRAREEPNYGYTF.

CDR3 sequence: CASIVPGGTQHF. The CDR3 bases are TGTGCCAGCATAGTCCCCGGCGGGACCCAGCATTTT. The chain recombines TRBV28 with TRBJ1-5, with D uncertain. Trimming left V 7 bases short and J 11 bases short, with 15 bases between. Looked up from germline, CDR1 is MDHEN and CDR2 is SYDVKM. The CDR3 is 12 amino acids.